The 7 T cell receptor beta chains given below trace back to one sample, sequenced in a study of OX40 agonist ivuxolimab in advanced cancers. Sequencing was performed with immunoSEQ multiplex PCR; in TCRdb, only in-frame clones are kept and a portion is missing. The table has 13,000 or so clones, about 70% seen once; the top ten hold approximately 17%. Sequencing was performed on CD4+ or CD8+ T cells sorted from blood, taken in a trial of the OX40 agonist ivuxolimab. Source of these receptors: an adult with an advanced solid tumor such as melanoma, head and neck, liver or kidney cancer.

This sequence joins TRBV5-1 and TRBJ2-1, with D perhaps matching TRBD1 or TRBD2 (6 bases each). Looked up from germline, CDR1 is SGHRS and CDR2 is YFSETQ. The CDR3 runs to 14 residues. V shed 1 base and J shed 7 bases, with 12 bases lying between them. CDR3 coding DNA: TGCGCCAGCAGCTTGAGGGGGGCCGGTAATGAGCAGTTCTTC. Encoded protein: CASSLRGAGNEQFF.

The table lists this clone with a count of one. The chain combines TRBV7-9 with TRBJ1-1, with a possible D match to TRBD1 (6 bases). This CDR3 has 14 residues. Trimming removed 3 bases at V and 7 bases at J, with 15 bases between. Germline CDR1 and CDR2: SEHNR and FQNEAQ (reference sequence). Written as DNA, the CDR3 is TGTGCCAGCAGCTTGGGTACAGGGAAGGATGAAGCTTTCTTT. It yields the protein CASSLGTGKDEAFF.

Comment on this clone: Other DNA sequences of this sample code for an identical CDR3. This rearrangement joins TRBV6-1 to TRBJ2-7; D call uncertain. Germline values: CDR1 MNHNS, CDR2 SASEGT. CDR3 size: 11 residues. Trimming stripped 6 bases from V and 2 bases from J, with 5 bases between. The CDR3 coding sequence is TGTGCCAGCAGCTACGCCTACGAGCAGTACTTC. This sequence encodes CASSYAYEQYF.

DNA for the CDR3: TGTGCCAGCAGTTACCCCCCCGCCGAGCAGTACTTC. Translation: CASSYPPAEQYF. The chain has TRBV6-5 and TRBJ2-7; D call uncertain. The CDR3 sequence is 12 residues long. The germline V gene encodes CDR1 MNHEY and CDR2 SVGAGI. V lost 2 bases and J lost 6, with 8 bases in between.

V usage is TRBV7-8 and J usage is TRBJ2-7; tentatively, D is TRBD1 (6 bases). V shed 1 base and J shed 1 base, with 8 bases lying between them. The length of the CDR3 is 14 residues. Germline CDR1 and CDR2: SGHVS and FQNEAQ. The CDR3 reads CASSLGGGSYEQYF. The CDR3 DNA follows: TGTGCCAGCAGCTTAGGAGGGGGTTCCTACGAGCAGTACTTC.

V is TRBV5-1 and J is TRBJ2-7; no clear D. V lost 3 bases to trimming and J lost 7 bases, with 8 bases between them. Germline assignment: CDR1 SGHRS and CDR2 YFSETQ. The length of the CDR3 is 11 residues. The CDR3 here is CASSSTGEQYF. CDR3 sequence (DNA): TGCGCCAGCAGCTCCACCGGGGAGCAGTACTTC.

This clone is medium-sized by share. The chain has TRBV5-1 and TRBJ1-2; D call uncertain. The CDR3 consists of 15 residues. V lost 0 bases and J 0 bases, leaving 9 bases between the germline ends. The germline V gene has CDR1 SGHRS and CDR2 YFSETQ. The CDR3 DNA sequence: TGCGCCAGCAGCTTGGAGGATCCTACTAACTATGGCTACACCTTC. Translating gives CASSLEDPTNYGYTF.